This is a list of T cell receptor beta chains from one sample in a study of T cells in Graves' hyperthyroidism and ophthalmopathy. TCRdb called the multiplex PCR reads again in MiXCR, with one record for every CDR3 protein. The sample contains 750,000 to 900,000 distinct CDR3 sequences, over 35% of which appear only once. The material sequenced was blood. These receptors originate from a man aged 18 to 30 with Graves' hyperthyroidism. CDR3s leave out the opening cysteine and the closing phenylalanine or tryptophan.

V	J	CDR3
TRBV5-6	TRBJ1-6	ASSGPDSFNSPLH
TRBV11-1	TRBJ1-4	ASSQGAGPAGEKLF
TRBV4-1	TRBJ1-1	ASSQELQLGTEAF
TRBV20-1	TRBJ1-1	SASALGRGGNTEAF
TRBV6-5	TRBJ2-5	ASSYGQGAETQY
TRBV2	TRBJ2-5	ASIGGTQY
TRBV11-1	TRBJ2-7	ASSFQGVGHEQY
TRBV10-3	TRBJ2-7	AAGGAGAYEQY
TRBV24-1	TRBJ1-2	ATSDLGQGGGYT
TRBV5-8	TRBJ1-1	ASSLGGRANTEAF
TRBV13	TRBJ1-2	ASSTPDRARLMR
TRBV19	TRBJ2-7	ASTRTGDGYEQY
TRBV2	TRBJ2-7	ASRTGTPDYEQY
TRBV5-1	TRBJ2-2	ASSWGDRENTGELF
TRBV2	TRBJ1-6	ASAQGQGGLDSPLH
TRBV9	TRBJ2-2	ASNRQGDTGELF
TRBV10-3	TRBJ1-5	AAGGDRGSNQPQH
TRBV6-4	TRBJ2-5	ASSERAETQY
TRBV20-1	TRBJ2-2	SAINLTANTGELF
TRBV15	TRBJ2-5	ATSSRQVEVIQY
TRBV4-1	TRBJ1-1	ASSHEDRGRGEAF
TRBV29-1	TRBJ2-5	SVHEGRGQETQY
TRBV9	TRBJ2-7	ASGPEPNHEQY
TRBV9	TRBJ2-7	ASSVGLAGDSYEQY
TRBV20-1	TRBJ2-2	SAMHPTGELF
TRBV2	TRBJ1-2	ASSEGEASGYT
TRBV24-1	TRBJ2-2	ATSDLGPSGNTGELF
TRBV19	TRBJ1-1	ASKVGNTEAF
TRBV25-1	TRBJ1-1	ASSDRVGTEAF
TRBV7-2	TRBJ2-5	ASSFQGLGETQY
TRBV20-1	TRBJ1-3	SARGQSTGNTVY
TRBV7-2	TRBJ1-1	ASSSLQGGAEAF
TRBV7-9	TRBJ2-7	ASSPRTGWGQY